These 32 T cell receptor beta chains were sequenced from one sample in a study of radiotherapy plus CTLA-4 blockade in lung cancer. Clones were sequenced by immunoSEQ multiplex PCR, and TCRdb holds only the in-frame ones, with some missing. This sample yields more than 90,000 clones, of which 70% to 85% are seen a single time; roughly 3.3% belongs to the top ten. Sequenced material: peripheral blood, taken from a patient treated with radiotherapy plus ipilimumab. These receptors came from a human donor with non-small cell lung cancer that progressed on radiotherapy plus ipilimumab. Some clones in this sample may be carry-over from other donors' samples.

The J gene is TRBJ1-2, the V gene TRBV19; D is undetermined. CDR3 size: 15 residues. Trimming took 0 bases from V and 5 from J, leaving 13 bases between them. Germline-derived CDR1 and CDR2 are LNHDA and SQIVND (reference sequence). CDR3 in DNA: TGTGCCAGTAGTATAGAAGGTCGGTGGAGGTATGGCTACACCTTC. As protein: CASSIEGRWRYGYTF.

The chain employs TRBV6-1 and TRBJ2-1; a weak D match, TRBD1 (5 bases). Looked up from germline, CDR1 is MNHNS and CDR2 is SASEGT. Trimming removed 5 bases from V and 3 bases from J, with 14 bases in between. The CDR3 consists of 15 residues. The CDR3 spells CASSPDRGNYNEQFF. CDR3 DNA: TGTGCCAGCAGTCCCGACAGAGGAAACTACAATGAGCAGTTCTTC.

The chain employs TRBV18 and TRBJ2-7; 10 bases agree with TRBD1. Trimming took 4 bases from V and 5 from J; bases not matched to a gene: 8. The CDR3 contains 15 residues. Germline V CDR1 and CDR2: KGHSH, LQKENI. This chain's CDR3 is CASSLKRQGAHEQYF. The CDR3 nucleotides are TGTGCCAGCTCACTTAAACGACAGGGGGCCCACGAGCAGTACTTC.

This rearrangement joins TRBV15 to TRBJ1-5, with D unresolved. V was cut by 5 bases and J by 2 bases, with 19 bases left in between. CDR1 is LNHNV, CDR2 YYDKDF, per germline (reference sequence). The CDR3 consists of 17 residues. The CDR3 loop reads CATSSRRRAEGNQPQHF. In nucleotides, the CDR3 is TGTGCCACCAGCTCGAGGAGGAGGGCTGAAGGCAATCAGCCCCAGCATTTT.

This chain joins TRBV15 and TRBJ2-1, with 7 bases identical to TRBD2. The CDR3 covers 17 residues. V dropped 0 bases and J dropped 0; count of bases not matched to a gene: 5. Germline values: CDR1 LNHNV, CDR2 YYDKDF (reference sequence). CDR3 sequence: CATSRDLRTSSYNEQFF. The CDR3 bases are TGTGCCACCAGCAGAGATCTTAGGACTAGCTCCTACAATGAGCAGTTCTTC.

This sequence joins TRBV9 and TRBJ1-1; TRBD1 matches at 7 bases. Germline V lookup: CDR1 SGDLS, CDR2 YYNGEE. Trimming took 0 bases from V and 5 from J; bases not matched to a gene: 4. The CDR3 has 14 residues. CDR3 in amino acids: CASSVVPGGTEAFF. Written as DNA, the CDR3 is TGTGCCAGCAGCGTAGTCCCAGGGGGGACTGAAGCTTTCTTT.

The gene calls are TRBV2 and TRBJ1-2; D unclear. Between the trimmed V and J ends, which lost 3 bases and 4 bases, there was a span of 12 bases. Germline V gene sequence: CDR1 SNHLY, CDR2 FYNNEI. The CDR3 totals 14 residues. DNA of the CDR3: TGTGCCAGCAGTGATTCAAACAGAGCCTATGGCTACACCTTC. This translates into CASSDSNRAYGYTF.

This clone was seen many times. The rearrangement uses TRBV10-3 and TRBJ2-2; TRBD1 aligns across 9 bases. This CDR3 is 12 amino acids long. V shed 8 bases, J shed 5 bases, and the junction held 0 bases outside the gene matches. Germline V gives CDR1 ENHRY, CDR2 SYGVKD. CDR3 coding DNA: TGTGCCATCGGACAGGGGACCGGGGAGCTGTTTTTT. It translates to CAIGQGTGELFF.

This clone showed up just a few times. CDR3 region: CAISYTTGYEQYF. CDR3 sequence (DNA): TGTGCCATCAGTTATACTACGGGGTACGAGCAGTACTTC. The chain recombines TRBV10-3 with TRBJ2-7; possible D gene TRBD2, 5 bases. Trimming took off 5 bases at V and 4 bases at J, with 12 bases between the two ends. In germline, CDR1 is ENHRY, CDR2 SYGVKD. This CDR3 comprises 13 residues.

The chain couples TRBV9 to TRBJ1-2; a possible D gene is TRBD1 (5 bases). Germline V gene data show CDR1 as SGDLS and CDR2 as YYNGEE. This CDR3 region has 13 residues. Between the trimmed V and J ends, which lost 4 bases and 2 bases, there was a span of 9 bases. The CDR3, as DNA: TGTGCCAGCAGCCCTGACAGAAACTATGGCTACACCTTC. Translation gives CASSPDRNYGYTF.

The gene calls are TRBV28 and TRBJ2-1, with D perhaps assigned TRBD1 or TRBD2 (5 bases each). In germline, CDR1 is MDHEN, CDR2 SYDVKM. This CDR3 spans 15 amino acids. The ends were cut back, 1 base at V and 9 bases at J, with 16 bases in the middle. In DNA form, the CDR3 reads TGTGCCAGCAGTTTATATCACGGGGCAGCATCTGAGCAGTTCTTC. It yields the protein CASSLYHGAASEQFF.

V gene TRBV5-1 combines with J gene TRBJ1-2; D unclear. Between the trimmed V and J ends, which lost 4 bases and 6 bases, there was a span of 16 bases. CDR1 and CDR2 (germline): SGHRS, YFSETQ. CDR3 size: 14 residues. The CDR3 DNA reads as TGCGCCAGCAGCGAAACCACCGGGAGCGATGGCTACACCTTC. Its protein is CASSETTGSDGYTF.

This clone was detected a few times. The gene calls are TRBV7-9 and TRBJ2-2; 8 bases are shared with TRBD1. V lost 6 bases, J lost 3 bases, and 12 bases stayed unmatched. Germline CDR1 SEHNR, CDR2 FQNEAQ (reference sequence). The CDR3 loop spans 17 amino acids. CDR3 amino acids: CASSYRPGTGYTGELFF. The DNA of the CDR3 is TGTGCCAGCAGTTACAGACCGGGGACAGGCTACACCGGGGAGCTGTTTTTT.

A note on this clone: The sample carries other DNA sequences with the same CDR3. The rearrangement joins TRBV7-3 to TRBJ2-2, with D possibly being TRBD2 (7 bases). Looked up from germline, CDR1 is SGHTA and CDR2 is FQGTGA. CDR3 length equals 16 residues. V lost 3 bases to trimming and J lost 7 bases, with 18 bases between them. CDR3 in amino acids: CASSLLAGADSGELFF. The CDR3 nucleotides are TGTGCCAGCAGCTTGCTGGCGGGGGCTGACAGCGGGGAGCTGTTTTTT.

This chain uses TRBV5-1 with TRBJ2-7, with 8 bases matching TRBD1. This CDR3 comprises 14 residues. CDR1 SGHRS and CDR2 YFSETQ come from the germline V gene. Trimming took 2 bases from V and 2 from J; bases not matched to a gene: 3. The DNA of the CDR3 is TGCGCCAGCAGCTTCCGGGACAGGACCTACGAGCAGTACTTC. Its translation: CASSFRDRTYEQYF.

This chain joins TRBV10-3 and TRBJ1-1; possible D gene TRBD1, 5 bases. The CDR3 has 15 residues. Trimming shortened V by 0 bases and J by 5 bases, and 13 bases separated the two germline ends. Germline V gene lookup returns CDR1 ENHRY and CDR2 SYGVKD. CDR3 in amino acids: CAISESEGRGTEAFF. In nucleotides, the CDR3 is TGTGCCATCAGTGAGTCAGAAGGGAGGGGAACTGAAGCTTTCTTT.

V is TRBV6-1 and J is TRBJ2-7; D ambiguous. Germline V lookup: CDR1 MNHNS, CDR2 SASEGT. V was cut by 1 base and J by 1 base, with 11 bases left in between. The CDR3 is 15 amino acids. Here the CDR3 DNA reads TGTGCCAGCAGTGAAGATCACTGGATGTCCTACGAGCAGTACTTC. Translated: CASSEDHWMSYEQYF.

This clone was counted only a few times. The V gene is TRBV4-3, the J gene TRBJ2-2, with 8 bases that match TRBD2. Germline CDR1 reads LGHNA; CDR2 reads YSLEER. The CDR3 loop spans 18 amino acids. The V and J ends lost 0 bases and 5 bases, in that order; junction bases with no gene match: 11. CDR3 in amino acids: CASSQERSAGGVTGELFF. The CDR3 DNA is TGCGCCAGCAGCCAAGAACGTTCGGCGGGGGGTGTAACCGGGGAGCTGTTTTTT.

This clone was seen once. Here the CDR3 DNA reads TGTGCCAGCAGCTTAGTACCTGGAAACACCATATATTTT. As protein: CASSLVPGNTIYF. The chain carries TRBV11-3 and TRBJ1-3; D is undetermined. V was pared by 1 base and J by 2 bases, with 3 bases between. The CDR3 totals 13 residues. Per the germline V gene, CDR1 is SGHNT and CDR2 is YENEEA.

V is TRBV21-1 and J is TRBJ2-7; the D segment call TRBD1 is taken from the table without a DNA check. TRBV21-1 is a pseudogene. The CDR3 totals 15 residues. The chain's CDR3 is CASSNIPKTSYEQYF. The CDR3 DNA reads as TGTGCCAGCAGCAACATTCCAAAAACATCCTACGAGCAGTACTTC.

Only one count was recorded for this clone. The DNA for the CDR3 is TGTGCCAGCAGCTCAAGAGGGGGGTCCTACAATGAGCAGTTCTTC. Protein sequence: CASSSRGGSYNEQFF. The chain is built from TRBV9 and TRBJ2-1; D may match TRBD1 or TRBD2 (6 bases each). CDR1 SGDLS and CDR2 YYNGEE come from the germline V gene. Trimming cost V 4 bases and J 1 base, with 12 bases left between them. The CDR3 runs 15 residues.

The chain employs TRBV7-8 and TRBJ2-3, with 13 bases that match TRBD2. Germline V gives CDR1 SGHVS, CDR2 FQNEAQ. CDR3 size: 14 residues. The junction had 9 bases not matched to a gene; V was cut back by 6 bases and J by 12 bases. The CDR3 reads CASSPLAGGPYQYF. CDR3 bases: TGTGCCAGCAGTCCACTAGCGGGGGGGCCGTATCAGTATTTT.

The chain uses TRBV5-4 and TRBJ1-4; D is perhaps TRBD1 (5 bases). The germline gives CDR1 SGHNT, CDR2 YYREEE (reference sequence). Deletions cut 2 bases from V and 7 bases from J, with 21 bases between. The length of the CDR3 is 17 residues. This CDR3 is CASSFGGRSTGGEKLFF. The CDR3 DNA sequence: TGTGCCAGCAGCTTCGGCGGACGTTCTACCGGGGGTGAAAAACTGTTTTTT.

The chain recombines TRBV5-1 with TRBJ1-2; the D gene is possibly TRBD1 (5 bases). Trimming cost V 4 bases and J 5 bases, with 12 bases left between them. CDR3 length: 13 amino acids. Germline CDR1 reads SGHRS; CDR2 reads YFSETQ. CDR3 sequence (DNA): TGCGCCAGCAGCCCCGGGGACCGATATGGCTACACCTTC. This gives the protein CASSPGDRYGYTF.

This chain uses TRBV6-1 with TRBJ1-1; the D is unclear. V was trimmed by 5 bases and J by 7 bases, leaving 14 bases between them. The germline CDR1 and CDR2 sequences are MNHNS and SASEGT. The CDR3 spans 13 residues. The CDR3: CASSRTGAVEAFF. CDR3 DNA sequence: TGTGCCAGCAGTAGGACGGGCGCGGTTGAAGCTTTCTTT.

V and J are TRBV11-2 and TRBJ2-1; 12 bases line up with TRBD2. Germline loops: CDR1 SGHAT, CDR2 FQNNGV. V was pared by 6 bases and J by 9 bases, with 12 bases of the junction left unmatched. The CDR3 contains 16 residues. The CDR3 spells CASSRLAGGQVGEQFF. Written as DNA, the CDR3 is TGTGCCAGCAGTCGGCTAGCGGGGGGGCAGGTTGGTGAGCAGTTCTTC. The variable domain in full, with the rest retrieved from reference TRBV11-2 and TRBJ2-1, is EAGVAQSPRYKIIEKRQSVAFWCNPISGHATLYWYQQILGQGPKLLIQFQNNGVVDDSQLPKDRFSAERLKGVDSTLKIQPAKLEDSAVYLCASSRLAGGQVGEQFFGPGTRLTVL.

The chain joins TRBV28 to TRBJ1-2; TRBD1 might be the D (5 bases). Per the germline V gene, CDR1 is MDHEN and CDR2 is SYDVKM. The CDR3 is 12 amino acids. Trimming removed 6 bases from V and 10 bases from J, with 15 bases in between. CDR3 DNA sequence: TGTGCCAGCAGAACCCCTCAGGGTAACTACACCTTC. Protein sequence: CASRTPQGNYTF.

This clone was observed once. CDR3 nucleotides: TGTGCCAGCAGCCCAAAACCGACCGGGACACCTTACGAAAAACTGTTTTTT. As protein: CASSPKPTGTPYEKLFF. This chain links TRBV11-3 with TRBJ1-4; tentative D call: TRBD1 (6 bases). V lost 5 bases to trimming and J lost 8 bases, with 24 bases between them. Germline CDR1 reads SGHNT; CDR2 reads YENEEA. The CDR3 is 17 amino acids.

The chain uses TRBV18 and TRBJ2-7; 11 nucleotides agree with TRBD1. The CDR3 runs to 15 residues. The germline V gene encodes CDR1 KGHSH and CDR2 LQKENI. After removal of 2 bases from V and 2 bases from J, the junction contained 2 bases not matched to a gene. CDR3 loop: CASSPSGQGAYEQYF. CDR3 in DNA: TGTGCCAGCTCACCATCGGGACAGGGGGCCTACGAGCAGTACTTC. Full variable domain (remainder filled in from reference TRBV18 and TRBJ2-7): NAGVMQNPRHLVRRRGQEARLRCSPMKGHSHVYWYRQLPEEGLKFMVYLQKENIIDESGMPKERFSAEFPKEGPSILRIQQVVRGDSAAYFCASSPSGQGAYEQYFGPGTRLTVT.

The CDR3 loop reads CASSPPGEGEQFF. CDR3 nucleotides: TGTGCCAGCTCACCACCGGGAGAAGGTGAGCAGTTCTTC. This chain links TRBV18 with TRBJ2-1; a possible D gene is TRBD2 (5 bases). This CDR3 has 13 residues. V was pared by 0 bases and J by 9 bases, with 9 bases between. Germline V lookup: CDR1 KGHSH, CDR2 LQKENI.

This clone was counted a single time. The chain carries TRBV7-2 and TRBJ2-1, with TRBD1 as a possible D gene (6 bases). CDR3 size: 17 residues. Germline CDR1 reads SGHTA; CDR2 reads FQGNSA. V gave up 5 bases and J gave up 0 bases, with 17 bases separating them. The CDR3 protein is CASSRPIQGPSYNEQFF. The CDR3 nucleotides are TGTGCCAGCAGCCGACCAATACAGGGCCCCTCCTACAATGAGCAGTTCTTC.

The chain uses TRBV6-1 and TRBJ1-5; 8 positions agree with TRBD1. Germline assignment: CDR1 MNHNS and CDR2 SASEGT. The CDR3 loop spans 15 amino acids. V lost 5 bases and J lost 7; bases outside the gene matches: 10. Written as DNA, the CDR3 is TGTGCCAGCAGTTCACAGGGGGTAAGCCACCAGCCCCAGCATTTT. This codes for CASSSQGVSHQPQHF.